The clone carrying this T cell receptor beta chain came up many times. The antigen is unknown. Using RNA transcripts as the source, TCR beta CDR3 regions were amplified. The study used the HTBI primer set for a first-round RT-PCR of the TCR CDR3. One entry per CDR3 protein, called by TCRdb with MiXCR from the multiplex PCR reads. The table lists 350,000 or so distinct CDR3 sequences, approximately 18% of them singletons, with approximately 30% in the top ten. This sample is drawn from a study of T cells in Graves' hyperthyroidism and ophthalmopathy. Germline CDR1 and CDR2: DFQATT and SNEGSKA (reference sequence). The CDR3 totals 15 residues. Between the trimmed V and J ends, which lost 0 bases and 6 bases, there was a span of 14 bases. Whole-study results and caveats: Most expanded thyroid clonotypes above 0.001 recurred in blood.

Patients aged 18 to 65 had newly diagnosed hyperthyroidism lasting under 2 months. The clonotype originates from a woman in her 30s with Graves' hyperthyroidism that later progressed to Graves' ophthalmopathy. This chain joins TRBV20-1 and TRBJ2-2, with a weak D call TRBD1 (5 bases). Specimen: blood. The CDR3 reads CSAREMKGPAGELFF. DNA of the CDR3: TGCAGTGCTAGAGAAATGAAGGGGCCCGCCGGGGAGCTGTTTTTT.